The clone carrying this T cell receptor (beta chain) was seen more than once but under ten times. Its antigen remains unknown. This CDR3 has 15 amino acids. CDR1 SNHLY and CDR2 FYNNEI come from the germline V gene. This sample is part of a study of regulatory T cells in long-lasting Graves disease. Study in general: Under 3 months of antithyroid drugs had been taken by newly diagnosed Graves' patients.

Time point: newly diagnosed GD, antithyroid drugs for less than 3 months. The TCR library was prepared using RNA isolated from PBMCs. Points from the study as a whole: Shared public clonotypes totalled approximately 3,000 in persistent patients, compared with roughly 970 in new patients.

TCR beta libraries were built with iRepertoire HTBI primers and Arm-PCR of CDR3 regions. TCRdb recomputed calls from the multiplex PCR reads with MiXCR, one row per CDR3 protein. Of over 350,000 distinct CDR3 sequences in the sample, 12% to 15% were seen once. This sample also appeared in a second study, on T cells in Graves' hyperthyroidism and ophthalmopathy. As that study records: Most thyroid clonotypes expanded above 0.001 were also detected in blood.

This chain joins TRBV2 and TRBJ2-1, with D perhaps matching TRBD2 (6 bases). The TCR was taken from a woman aged 45 to 65 with Graves disease. Source: peripheral blood mononuclear cells (PBMCs), taken at new diagnosis, from a patient treated with antithyroid drugs. This CDR3 reads CVSRRDTVGDNEQFF. The CDR3, as DNA: TGTGTATCGCGGCGGGATACGGTCGGGGACAATGAGCAGTTCTTC.